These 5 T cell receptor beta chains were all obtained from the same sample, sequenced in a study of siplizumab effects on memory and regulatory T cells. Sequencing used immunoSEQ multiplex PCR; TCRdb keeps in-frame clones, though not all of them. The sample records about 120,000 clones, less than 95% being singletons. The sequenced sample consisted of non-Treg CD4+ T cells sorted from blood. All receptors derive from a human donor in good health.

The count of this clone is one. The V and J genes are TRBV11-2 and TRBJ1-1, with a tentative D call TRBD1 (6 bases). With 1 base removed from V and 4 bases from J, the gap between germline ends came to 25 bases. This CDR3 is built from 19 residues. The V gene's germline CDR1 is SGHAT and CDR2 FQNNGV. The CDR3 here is CASSLVAPKSVGGGTEAFF. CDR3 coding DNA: TGTGCCAGCAGCTTAGTGGCCCCTAAGAGTGTCGGGGGCGGCACTGAAGCTTTCTTT.

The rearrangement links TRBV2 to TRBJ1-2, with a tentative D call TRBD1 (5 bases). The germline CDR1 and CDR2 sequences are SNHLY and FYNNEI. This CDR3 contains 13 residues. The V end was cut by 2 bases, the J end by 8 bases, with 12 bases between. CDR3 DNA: TGTGCCAGCAGTGAATCCGGGGCCAGGGGCTACACCTTC. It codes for CASSESGARGYTF. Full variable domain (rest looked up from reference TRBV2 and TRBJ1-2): EPEVTQTPSHQVTQMGQEVILRCVPISNHLYFYWYRQILGQKVEFLVSFYNNEISEKSEIFDDQFSVERPDGSNFTLKIRSTKLEDSAMYFCASSESGARGYTFGSGTRLTVV.

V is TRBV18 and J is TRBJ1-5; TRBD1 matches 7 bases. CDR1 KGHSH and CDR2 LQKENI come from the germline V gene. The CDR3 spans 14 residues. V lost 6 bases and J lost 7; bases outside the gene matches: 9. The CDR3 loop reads CASSQGGGGQPQHF. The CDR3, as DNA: TGTGCCAGCTCGCAGGGGGGAGGGGGACAGCCCCAGCATTTT.

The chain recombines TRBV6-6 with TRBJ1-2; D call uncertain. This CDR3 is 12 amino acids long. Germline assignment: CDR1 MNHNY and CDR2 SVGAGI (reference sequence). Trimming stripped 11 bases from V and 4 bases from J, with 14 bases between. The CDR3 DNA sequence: TGTGCCGGAAAGAGGCTGGTCTATGGCTACACCTTC. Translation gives CAGKRLVYGYTF.

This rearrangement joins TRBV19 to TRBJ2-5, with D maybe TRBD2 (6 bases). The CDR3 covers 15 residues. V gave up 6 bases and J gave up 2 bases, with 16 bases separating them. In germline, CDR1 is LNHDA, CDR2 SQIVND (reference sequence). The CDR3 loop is CASSEDETRQETQYF. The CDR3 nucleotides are TGTGCCAGTAGCGAAGATGAGACTAGGCAAGAGACCCAGTACTTC.